The T cell receptor beta chain under discussion was sequenced for a study of T cell repertoires in cytomegalovirus infection. In TCRdb, the reads were re-called with MiXCR into one record per CDR3 protein. The sample carries about 130,000 distinct CDR3 sequences, approximately 30% recorded once. The CDR3 is 13 residues long. V was clipped by 2 bases and J by 8 bases, with 10 bases between them. The table lists this clonotype with many counts. Its target is not known. The receptor comes from a human donor in good health (CMV status not recorded). Some clones in this sample may be carry-over from other donors' samples. The material was CD8+ T cells from cultured PBMCs, obtained from culture after CMV antigen stimulation. This chain connects TRBV12-3 or TRBV12-4 to TRBJ2-1; perhaps TRBD1 as D (6 bases). CDR3 DNA: TGTGCCAGCAGTTTATCTGGGGGCGATGAGCAGTTCTTC. It encodes CASSLSGGDEQFF.